These 17 T cell receptor delta chains were sequenced from one sample in a study of gamma-delta chains in newborns, infants, children. TCRdb redid clone calling on the reads using CATT. The table records 5,400 or so delta-chain clones, approximately 18% of them present only once. The sample taken for sequencing was blood. These receptors came from a child who was a newborn, infant or young child, either healthy, febrile or measles-vaccinated (not recorded which).

This clone turned up a few times. This chain's CDR3 is CACDTAGGYVRDTRQMFF. The DNA for the CDR3 is TGTGCCTGTGACACCGCTGGGGGATACGTCCGGGACACCCGACAGATGTTTTTC. This sequence joins TRDV2 and TRDJ3; TRDD3 matches at 12 bases. Germline V gives CDR1 GEAIGNYY, CDR2 EKD. This CDR3 has 18 amino acids. After removal of 0 bases from V and 5 bases from J, the junction contained 4 bases not matched to a gene.

Remarks on this clone: Compared with germline, one end of the junction differs, possibly owing to a read error. The chain carries TRDV2 and TRDJ3, with TRDD3 identical over 10 bases. The CDR3 has 19 amino acids. In germline, CDR1 is GEAIGNYY, CDR2 EKD. As DNA, the CDR3 is TGTGCCTGTGGCACCTTACTGGGGGATGAGACCTGGGACACCCGACAGATGTTTTTC. Its protein is CACGTLLGDETWDTRQMFF.

This clone occurred a few times. The V gene is TRDV2, the J gene TRDJ3, with TRDD3 identical over 9 bases. This CDR3 has 20 amino acids. From germline, CDR1 is GEAIGNYY and CDR2 EKD. J gave up 5 bases and V 1 base, and 14 bases lay outside the gene matches. Here the CDR3 DNA reads TGTGCCTGTGACACGCTGTATGGGGGGGATACACCCCGGGACACCCGACAGATGTTTTTC. This encodes CACDTLYGGDTPRDTRQMFF.

This clone was recorded a few times. Since a much larger clone is just one base distant, this may be a read error. This CDR3 is also generated by other DNA sequences in the sample. The chain uses TRDV2 and TRDJ3; no clear D gene. Germline V gives CDR1 GEAIGNYY, CDR2 EKD. This CDR3 is 18 amino acids long. CDR3 nucleotide sequence: TGCGCCTGTGACACCGGTACTCATACCTCGTGGGACACCCGACAGATGTTTTTC. This encodes CACDTGTHTSWDTRQMFF.

The J gene is TRDJ3, the V gene TRDV2; 10 bases match TRDD3. The germline CDR1 and CDR2 sequences are GEAIGNYY and EKD. Trimming removed 1 base from V and 0 bases from J; junction bases left unmatched: 8. CDR3 size: 20 residues. The chain's CDR3 is CACDTSGGYASSWDTRQMFF. In nucleotides, the CDR3 is TGTGCCTGTGACACGAGCGGGGGATACGCCAGCTCCTGGGACACCCGACAGATGTTTTTC.

This clone was detected a few times. This rearrangement joins TRDV2 to TRDJ3, with 10 positions matching TRDD3. CDR3 size: 20 residues. Looked up from germline, CDR1 is GEAIGNYY and CDR2 is EKD. The trim removed 0 bases at V and 5 bases at J, leaving 12 bases unmatched. The CDR3 sequence is CACDTVRGLGDNRDTRQMFF. CDR3 nucleotides: TGTGCCTGTGACACCGTCCGGGGGCTGGGGGATAACCGGGACACCCGACAGATGTTTTTC.

The chain links TRDV1 to TRDJ1, with D tentatively TRDD3 (6 bases). Here the J gene was assigned by germline matching of the DNA, as TCRdb has none. CDR1 is TSWWSYY, CDR2 QGS, per germline. Trimming removed 0 bases at V and 4 bases at J, with 21 bases between. This CDR3 region has 18 residues. This chain's CDR3 is CALGELGGGSNTGDKLIF. CDR3 in DNA: TGTGCTCTTGGGGAACTAGGGGGAGGCTCGAACACTGGCGATAAACTCATCTTT.

In its sample, this clone is medium-sized. Within the sample, other DNA sequences also encode this same CDR3. This rearrangement joins TRDV2 to TRDJ3, with D unclear. The CDR3 contains 18 residues. V shed 0 bases and J shed 0 bases, with 11 bases lying between them. Per the germline V gene, CDR1 is GEAIGNYY and CDR2 is EKD. CDR3 bases: TGTGCCTGTGACACCGCAGGGACCCTCTCCTGGGACACCCGACAGATGTTTTTC. This sequence encodes CACDTAGTLSWDTRQMFF.

This clone has a handful of counts. This clone may be a read error of a much larger clone one base away. The identical CDR3 is also encoded by other nucleotide sequences in the sample. The chain has TRDV2 and TRDJ3, with 7 positions matching TRDD3. The CDR3 extends over 18 amino acids. The germline V gene encodes CDR1 GEAIGNYY and CDR2 EKD. This CDR3 reads CACGLGYRSSWDTRQMFF. The CDR3 DNA sequence: TGTGCCTGTGGCTTGGGATACCGGAGCTCCTGGGACACCCGACAAATGTTTTTC.

Here the J gene is TRDJ1 and the V gene is not called; the DNA was not compared with TRDD3, the D call given in the table. The CDR3 is made up of 15 amino acids. Here the CDR3 DNA reads TGTGCCTGTGACCTCTGGGGATACGCGAAGACACAACTCATCTTT. It is translated as CACDLWGYAKTQLIF.

This clone is termed medium-sized (0.01 to 0.1%). This chain joins TRDV2 and TRDJ3; TRDD3 aligns across 11 bases. CDR3 size: 18 residues. The germline V gene has CDR1 GEAIGNYY and CDR2 EKD. The trim removed 2 bases at V and 2 bases at J, leaving 4 bases unmatched. The CDR3 DNA follows: TGTGCCTGTGACAAGGTGGGGGATACGACCTGGGACACCCGACAGATGTTTTTC. Translating gives CACDKVGDTTWDTRQMFF.

The chain employs TRDV2 and TRDJ3; possible D gene TRDD3, 6 bases. Trimming left V 3 bases short and J 0 bases short, with 17 bases between. Germline CDR1 is GEAIGNYY and CDR2 is EKD. This CDR3 spans 19 amino acids. The CDR3 coding sequence is TGTGCCTGTGACTCCTTTGGGGGTTCAAGCTCCTGGGACACCCGACAGATGTTTTTC. This encodes CACDSFGGSSSWDTRQMFF.

The V gene is uncalled and the J gene is TRDJ1; whether TRDD3, the table's D call, matches the DNA was not checked. The CDR3 length is 17 residues. The CDR3 coding sequence is TGTGCCTGTGACCATGTTGGGGATCCTTCCAACACCGATAAACTCATCTTT. This translates into CACDHVGDPSNTDKLIF.

The V gene remains uncalled, whereas the J gene is TRDJ1; the DNA was not compared with TRDD3, the D call given in the table. The CDR3 loop spans 17 amino acids. CDR3: CACDTGESNPGAHELIF. The CDR3 region has the DNA TGTGCCTGTGACACCGGGGAAAGTAACCCGGGGGCCCACGAACTCATCTTT.

This clone was observed a few times. The rearrangement joins TRDV2 to TRDJ3; possibly TRDD3 for D (5 bases). CDR1 and CDR2 (germline): GEAIGNYY, EKD. Deletions cut 0 bases from V and 0 bases from J, with 11 bases between. The CDR3 is 18 residues long. The CDR3 loop reads CACDTVGGASWDTRQMFF. In DNA form, the CDR3 reads TGTGCCTGTGACACCGTCGGGGGTGCCTCCTGGGACACCCGACAGATGTTTTTC.

A few counts support this clone. The J gene is TRDJ3, the V gene TRDV2; D perhaps matches TRDD3 (5 bases). Germline lookup yields CDR1 GEAIGNYY and CDR2 EKD. The CDR3 sequence is 21 residues long. V was shortened by 0 bases and J by 0 bases, with 20 bases between the two germline ends. The DNA for the CDR3 is TGTGCCTGTGACACCGTCAAAGGAGGGATCGAGAGCTCCTGGGACACCCGACAGATGTTTTTC. Residues: CACDTVKGGIESSWDTRQMFF.

Regarding this clone: A much larger clonotype is one base distant, so this may be a read error. This chain links TRDV2 with TRDJ2; 9 bases match TRDD3. The J gene was not available in TCRdb and was assigned here by matching the DNA to germline segments. V lost 0 bases to trimming and J lost 7 bases; unmatched junction nucleotides: 11. Germline V gene lookup returns CDR1 GEAIGNYY and CDR2 EKD. The CDR3 consists of 17 residues. The CDR3 nucleotides read TGTGCCTGTGACACCATTGCTGGGGGATTAGGGGTAGCACAACTCTTCTTT. Its translation is CACDTIAGGLGVAQLFF.